These 20 T cell receptor beta chains share one sample of origin, sequenced in a study of control samples from healthy donors and cancer patients. Some clones are missing from TCRdb's copy, which holds only in-frame ones; the method was immunoSEQ multiplex PCR. Among 120,000 to 150,000 clones listed, about 91% were seen once. The sample consisted of blood. All receptors come from a man aged 25-45 years in good health.

CDR3 coding DNA: TGTGCCATCAGAGCGGGGGCCGGCACAGATACGCAGTATTTT. This translates into CAIRAGAGTDTQYF. The chain joins TRBV10-3 to TRBJ2-3, with TRBD2 matching 8 bases. Looked up from germline, CDR1 is ENHRY and CDR2 is SYGVKD. The CDR3 sequence is 14 residues long. The J segment lost 1 base and the V segment lost 6 bases, leaving 3 bases of the junction unmatched.

The chain recombines TRBV27 with TRBJ2-7; D is possibly TRBD2 (6 bases). This CDR3 region has 14 residues. Trimming shortened V by 2 bases and J by 4 bases, and 12 bases separated the two germline ends. Per germline, CDR1 MNHEY and CDR2 SMNVEV (reference sequence). In DNA form, the CDR3 reads TGTGCCAGCAGTTTAGAGACTAGAGGTTACGAGCAGTACTTC. Translation gives CASSLETRGYEQYF.

This clone was seen once. The chain recombines TRBV4-1 with TRBJ2-7, with no clear D. In germline, CDR1 is MGHRA, CDR2 YSYEKL. The CDR3 sequence is 13 residues long. V was pared by 0 bases and J by 5 bases, with 8 bases between. The CDR3 region is CASSQDVVDEQYF. CDR3 nucleotide sequence: TGCGCCAGCAGCCAAGACGTAGTGGACGAGCAGTACTTC.

The chain carries TRBV7-3 and TRBJ2-1; TRBD2 matches 8 bases. The CDR3 runs to 16 residues. Germline V gives CDR1 SGHTA, CDR2 FQGTGA. V lost 4 bases and J lost 4; bases outside the gene matches: 9. CDR3 in amino acids: CASSSLAGSLYNEQFF. CDR3 DNA: TGTGCCAGCAGCTCCTTAGCGGGGTCATTATACAATGAGCAGTTCTTC.

This chain uses TRBV7-3 with TRBJ2-1; no clear D. Trimming shortened V by 6 bases and J by 8 bases, and 8 bases separated the two germline ends. Germline values: CDR1 SGHTA, CDR2 FQGTGA. This CDR3 is 11 amino acids long. As DNA, the CDR3 is TGTGCCAGCAGTGATGGTGATGAGCAGTTCTTC. It encodes CASSDGDEQFF. The full variable domain, completed using reference TRBV7-3 and TRBJ2-1, is GAGVSQTPSNKVTEKGKYVELRCDPISGHTALYWYRQSLGQGPEFLIYFQGTGAADDSGLPNDRFFAVRPEGSVSTLKIQRTERGDSAVYLCASSDGDEQFFGPGTRLTVL.

This clone was observed a few times. This chain links TRBV7-9 with TRBJ1-2; 9 nucleotides agree with TRBD1. In germline, CDR1 is SEHNR, CDR2 FQNEAQ (reference sequence). With V trimmed by 1 base and J by 7 bases, 1 base remained unmatched. The CDR3 is made up of 13 amino acids. The chain's CDR3 is CASSLGGQGGYTF. CDR3 nucleotides: TGTGCCAGCAGCTTAGGGGGACAGGGTGGCTACACCTTC.

This sequence joins TRBV12-3 or TRBV12-4 and TRBJ2-4; unclear D gene. There are 13 residues in the CDR3. V was pared by 7 bases and J by 4 bases, with 11 bases between. CDR3 sequence (DNA): TGTGCCAGCACCTCCCTGGGGAAAAACATTCAGTACTTC. Translated, it gives CASTSLGKNIQYF.

J is TRBJ1-1 and V is TRBV5-1, with 8 bases that match TRBD1. The CDR3 is 15 amino acids. V was clipped by 3 bases and J by 0 bases; unmatched bases: 4. Germline V CDR1 and CDR2: SGHRS, YFSETQ. CDR3 sequence reads: CASSSGQGVNTEAFF. Written as DNA, the CDR3 is TGCGCCAGCAGCTCCGGACAGGGAGTGAACACTGAAGCTTTCTTT.

This clone was observed a single time. The DNA of the CDR3 is TGCAGCGTTGGGGGGGCATTGAACACTGAAGCTTTCTTT. Its protein is CSVGGALNTEAFF. The chain carries TRBV29-1 and TRBJ1-1; a possible D gene is TRBD1 (6 bases). The CDR3 is made up of 13 amino acids. V lost 4 bases and J lost 0, with 9 bases in between. Germline loops: CDR1 SQVTM, CDR2 ANQGSEA.

The chain couples TRBV6-1 to TRBJ2-7; D ambiguous. Germline V gene data show CDR1 as MNHNS and CDR2 as SASEGT. Trimming pared 1 base from V and 2 bases from J, leaving 6 bases between. CDR3 size: 13 residues. The CDR3 reads CASSEGSPYEQYF. CDR3 in DNA: TGTGCCAGCAGTGAAGGGTCCCCCTACGAGCAGTACTTC.

The chain joins TRBV5-1 to TRBJ1-6; D possibly corresponds to TRBD1 (6 bases). The length of the CDR3 is 15 residues. Looked up from germline, CDR1 is SGHRS and CDR2 is YFSETQ. The V end was cut by 5 bases, the J end by 7 bases, with 16 bases between. CDR3 nucleotide sequence: TGCGCCAGCAGTATCGACACAGGGCCAAATTCACCCCTCCACTTT. This sequence encodes CASSIDTGPNSPLHF.

Regarding this clone: The identical CDR3 is also encoded by other nucleotide sequences in the sample. V and J are TRBV5-1 and TRBJ2-3; D may be TRBD2 (5 bases). Trimming shortened V by 0 bases and J by 3 bases, and 5 bases separated the two germline ends. Germline V lookup: CDR1 SGHRS, CDR2 YFSETQ. The CDR3 loop spans 13 amino acids. The CDR3 DNA sequence: TGCGCCAGCAGCTTGGCGGGGACAGATACGCAGTATTTT. It is translated as CASSLAGTDTQYF.

CDR3 protein: CAWSWSTGELFF. CDR3 in DNA: TGTGCCTGGAGTTGGTCGACCGGGGAGCTGTTTTTT. The rearrangement joins TRBV30 to TRBJ2-2; D is ambiguous. The germline gives CDR1 GTSNPN, CDR2 SVGIG (reference sequence). The CDR3 is 12 amino acids. The germline V and J ends were trimmed by 2 bases and 5 bases, with 6 bases remaining between them. Filled out from reference TRBV30 and TRBJ2-2, the complete variable domain reads SQTIHQWPATLVQPVGSPLSLECTVEGTSNPNLYWYRQAAGRGLQLLFYSVGIGQISSEVPQNLSASRPQDRQFILSSKKLLLSDSGFYLCAWSWSTGELFFGEGSRLTVL.

V usage is TRBV10-3 and J usage is TRBJ1-1, with D tentatively TRBD1 (5 bases). CDR1 is ENHRY, CDR2 SYGVKD, per germline. The CDR3 is 13 amino acids. V was trimmed by 4 bases and J by 5 bases, leaving 11 bases between them. The CDR3 protein is CAISGQEGTEAFF. For the CDR3, the DNA is TGTGCCATCAGTGGGCAGGAGGGGACTGAAGCTTTCTTT.

The J gene is TRBJ2-5, the V gene TRBV2; D gene ambiguous. The CDR3 contains 11 residues. Trimming pared 3 bases from V and 5 bases from J, leaving 4 bases between. CDR1 SNHLY and CDR2 FYNNEI come from the germline V gene. CDR3 protein: CASSDRETQYF. DNA of the CDR3: TGTGCCAGCAGTGACAGGGAGACCCAGTACTTC. Using reference TRBV2 and TRBJ2-5 for the parts outside the CDR3, the full variable domain is EPEVTQTPSHQVTQMGQEVILRCVPISNHLYFYWYRQILGQKVEFLVSFYNNEISEKSEIFDDQFSVERPDGSNFTLKIRSTKLEDSAMYFCASSDRETQYFGPGTRLLVL.

The J gene is TRBJ1-3, the V gene TRBV28, with D uncertain. Trimming left V 4 bases short and J 7 bases short, with 17 bases between. The length of the CDR3 is 15 residues. Germline values: CDR1 MDHEN, CDR2 SYDVKM. In DNA form, the CDR3 reads TGTGCCAGCAGTTCCGACTTGGGAGGCGATAACACCATATATTTT. This codes for CASSSDLGGDNTIYF. The whole variable domain, remainder taken from reference TRBV28 and TRBJ1-3, is DVKVTQSSRYLVKRTGEKVFLECVQDMDHENMFWYRQDPGLGLRLIYFSYDVKMKEKGDIPEGYSVSREKKERFSLILESASTNQTSMYLCASSSDLGGDNTIYFGEGSWLTVV.

The genes are TRBV6-2 or TRBV6-3 and TRBJ2-7; 10 bases map to TRBD1. The CDR3 is made up of 17 amino acids. With V trimmed by 2 bases and J by 2 bases, 9 bases remained unmatched. From germline, CDR1 is MNHEY and CDR2 SVGEGT. The CDR3 spells CASSYGGTGDFTYEQYF. The CDR3 nucleotides read TGTGCCAGCAGTTACGGAGGGACAGGGGATTTTACCTACGAGCAGTACTTC.

This chain connects TRBV5-4 to TRBJ2-3; D tentatively fits TRBD1 or TRBD2 (6 bases each). The germline gives CDR1 SGHNT, CDR2 YYREEE (reference sequence). This CDR3 has 13 amino acids. The V end lost 3 bases, the J end lost 9 bases, and 14 bases lay between the germline ends. The CDR3 reads CASSYHVGGTQYF. CDR3 bases: TGTGCCAGCAGCTACCACGTGGGGGGCACGCAGTATTTT.

This sequence joins TRBV10-1 and TRBJ2-2; a possible D gene is TRBD1 (5 bases). CDR1 WNHNN and CDR2 SYGVQD come from the germline V gene (reference sequence). V was pared by 7 bases and J by 1 base, with 16 bases between. The CDR3 runs to 16 residues. CDR3 sequence: CASILKGAKNTGELFF. The CDR3 region has the DNA TGCGCCAGCATCTTGAAAGGGGCGAAGAACACCGGGGAGCTGTTTTTT.

This sequence joins TRBV28 and TRBJ2-7; possible D gene TRBD1, 6 bases. The CDR3 loop spans 19 amino acids. Germline values: CDR1 MDHEN, CDR2 SYDVKM. Trimming removed 4 bases from V and 3 bases from J, with 28 bases in between. The CDR3: CASSSYTLGTSKPHYEQYF. The DNA for the CDR3 is TGTGCCAGCAGTTCTTATACCCTAGGGACAAGTAAGCCGCACTACGAGCAGTACTTC.